The 24 T cell receptor beta chains in this list originate from one sample, sequenced in a study of T cells in Graves' hyperthyroidism and ophthalmopathy. TCR beta CDR3 region amplification was performed from RNA transcripts. Primed by the HTBI set, a first-round RT-PCR was run on the TCR CDR3. Each CDR3 protein gets one entry after TCRdb re-called the multiplex PCR reads with MiXCR. The repertoire holds fewer than 450,000 distinct CDR3 sequences, 17% seen once, with roughly 35% in the top ten. The sequenced sample consisted of blood. These receptors were collected from a woman in her thirties with Graves' hyperthyroidism that later progressed to Graves' ophthalmopathy.

This clonotype was detected ten times or more. This chain links TRBV20-1 with TRBJ2-7; D tentatively fits TRBD1 or TRBD2 (5 bases each). The CDR3 loop spans 14 amino acids. The V and J ends lost 2 bases and 4 bases respectively, with 15 bases between them. Germline V gene lookup returns CDR1 DFQATT and CDR2 SNEGSKA (reference sequence). CDR3 in DNA: TGCAGTGCTAGATGGGACCGCGGTGAATACGAGCAGTACTTC. Protein: CSARWDRGEYEQYF.

This clonotype was detected ten times or more. The rearrangement links TRBV5-5 to TRBJ1-3, with TRBD1 as a possible D gene (5 bases). V was cut by 4 bases and J by 4 bases, with 12 bases left in between. CDR1 SGHKS and CDR2 YYEKEE come from the germline V gene (reference sequence). The CDR3 loop spans 14 amino acids. CDR3 nucleotide sequence: TGTGCCAGCAGCCGGGGAGACAGCGGAAACACCATATATTTT. It is translated as CASSRGDSGNTIYF.

The chain recombines TRBV20-1 with TRBJ2-1; unclear D gene. Germline V gives CDR1 DFQATT, CDR2 SNEGSKA (reference sequence). Between the trimmed V and J ends, which lost 1 base and 4 bases, there was a span of 11 bases. This CDR3 comprises 14 residues. CDR3 sequence (DNA): TGCAGTGCTAGAGCAAGGCTATTGTACAATGAGCAGTTCTTC. It specifies CSARARLLYNEQFF.

This clonotype appeared a few times. The chain joins TRBV29-1 to TRBJ2-7; 12 positions match TRBD2. This CDR3 contains 16 residues. Germline CDR1 reads SQVTM; CDR2 reads ANQGSEA. J was trimmed by 3 bases and V by 4 bases; bases with no gene match: 10. The CDR3 region is CSVVSLAGGSFYEQYF. CDR3 nucleotides: TGCAGCGTTGTTAGTCTAGCGGGGGGGTCATTCTACGAGCAGTACTTC.

The CDR3 DNA reads TGTGCCAGCGGCCCCGGGTCGGACGAGCAGTACTTC. Its protein is CASGPGSDEQYF. This chain joins TRBV28 and TRBJ2-7; no clear D gene. V lost 8 bases to trimming and J lost 5 bases, with 13 bases between them. This CDR3 region has 12 residues. CDR1 is MDHEN, CDR2 SYDVKM, per germline.

This clonotype was seen a few times. The J gene is TRBJ2-7, the V gene TRBV6-1; the D gene could be TRBD1 or TRBD2 (5 bases each). V lost 8 bases and J 3 bases, leaving 17 bases between the germline ends. The CDR3 is 14 residues long. The germline V gene encodes CDR1 MNHNS and CDR2 SASEGT. The CDR3 reads CASSGPLTFYEQYF. In nucleotides, the CDR3 is TGTGCCAGCTCGGGACCGCTCACCTTCTACGAGCAGTACTTC.

This clonotype appeared many times. The gene calls are TRBV19 and TRBJ1-4, with D hard to call. The V gene's germline CDR1 is LNHDA and CDR2 SQIVND (reference sequence). V lost 10 bases, J lost 5 bases, and 14 bases lay in between. This CDR3 region has 13 residues. CDR3 in DNA: TGTGCCACTCATACGACTTCAAATGAAAAACTGTTTTTT. This translates into CATHTTSNEKLFF.

This clonotype was counted ten times or more. The chain joins TRBV27 to TRBJ1-2; weak D call: TRBD1 (5 bases). The V end lost 6 bases, the J end lost 0 bases, and 14 bases lay between the germline ends. Germline CDR1 and CDR2: MNHEY and SMNVEV (reference sequence). CDR3 length: 15 residues. CDR3 region: CASRPRGNSNYGYTF. CDR3 nucleotide sequence: TGTGCCAGCAGGCCCCGGGGGAACTCTAACTATGGCTACACCTTC.

This clonotype was found many times. CDR3 sequence: CASTRQGIVNQPQHF. CDR3 coding DNA: TGTGCCAGCACTCGACAGGGGATAGTCAATCAGCCCCAGCATTTT. This chain joins TRBV28 and TRBJ1-5; TRBD1 matches at 8 bases. CDR1 MDHEN and CDR2 SYDVKM come from the germline V gene. J was trimmed by 3 bases and V by 7 bases; bases with no gene match: 8. The CDR3 consists of 15 residues.

Comments on this clonotype: Given a much more abundant clone one base away, this may be a read error. The gene calls are TRBV5-1 and TRBJ1-1, with D uncertain. Per the germline V gene, CDR1 is SGHRS and CDR2 is YFSETQ. CDR3 size: 13 residues. CDR3 residues: CVSSGGMVTEAFF. The CDR3 nucleotides read TGCGTCAGCAGCGGTGGGATGGTGACTGAAGCTTTCTTT.

The rearrangement joins TRBV24-1 to TRBJ1-5, with a tentative D call TRBD1 (5 bases). Germline V CDR1 and CDR2: KGHDR, SFDVKD. There are 15 residues in the CDR3. V was pared by 2 bases and J by 3 bases, with 10 bases between. This CDR3 reads CATSDSGGTNQPQHF. Here the CDR3 DNA reads TGTGCCACCAGTGATTCAGGAGGGACCAATCAGCCCCAGCATTTT.

This clonotype has more than one count but fewer than ten. The chain uses TRBV7-9 and TRBJ1-1, with TRBD1 matching over 10 bases. Germline trimming cut 5 bases from V and 1 base from J; bases unmatched to any gene: 4. This CDR3 contains 15 residues. Germline CDR1 is SEHNR and CDR2 is FQNEAQ (reference sequence). The CDR3 region is CASSQGQGGNTEAFF. The CDR3 DNA follows: TGTGCCAGCAGCCAAGGACAGGGGGGGAACACTGAAGCTTTCTTT.

This clonotype appeared many times. V gene TRBV14 combines with J gene TRBJ1-2, with TRBD1 as a possible D gene (5 bases). Trimming took off 1 base at V and 8 bases at J, with 17 bases between the two ends. This CDR3 is 15 amino acids long. Germline CDR1 is SGHDN and CDR2 is FVKESK. This CDR3 is CASSQVSGRAGGYTF. In DNA, the CDR3 is TGTGCCAGCAGCCAAGTCAGCGGCAGGGCCGGGGGCTACACCTTC.

A few counts support this clonotype. The chain recombines TRBV4-1 with TRBJ2-7, with D perhaps matching TRBD1 (6 bases). Trimming stripped 1 base from V and 3 bases from J, with 10 bases between. The V gene's germline CDR1 is MGHRA and CDR2 YSYEKL. The CDR3 is 14 residues long. The CDR3 nucleotides are TGCGCCAGCAGCCAAGTTGAGGGGGACTACGAGCAGTACTTC. It codes for CASSQVEGDYEQYF.

This clonotype has at least ten counts. The chain is built from TRBV10-3 and TRBJ1-1, with unresolved D. There are 13 residues in the CDR3. Deletions cut 7 bases from V and 0 bases from J, with 9 bases between. Germline CDR1 reads ENHRY; CDR2 reads SYGVKD. This CDR3 is CAITRTVNTEAFF. CDR3 DNA sequence: TGTGCCATCACCCGGACGGTGAACACTGAAGCTTTCTTT.

This clonotype was seen repeatedly, ten times or more. The chain has TRBV29-1 and TRBJ2-1, with D perhaps TRBD2 (6 bases). V lost 1 base and J 8 bases, leaving 15 bases between the germline ends. The CDR3 extends over 14 amino acids. Germline lookup yields CDR1 SQVTM and CDR2 ANQGSEA. The CDR3, as DNA: TGCAGCGTTGAAGCTAGCGTCATGTTGGATGAGCAGTTCTTC. Its protein is CSVEASVMLDEQFF.

The chain joins TRBV30 to TRBJ1-1, with D unresolved. V lost 3 bases and J 0 bases, leaving 17 bases between the germline ends. The CDR3 consists of 16 residues. CDR1 GTSNPN and CDR2 SVGIG come from the germline V gene (reference sequence). The CDR3 DNA reads TGTGCCTGGAGCGACCGGTGGCAGATTATGAACACTGAAGCTTTCTTT. This translates into CAWSDRWQIMNTEAFF.

V is TRBV20-1 and J is TRBJ2-3, with D perhaps matching TRBD2 (7 bases). In germline, CDR1 is DFQATT, CDR2 SNEGSKA (reference sequence). The V end lost 6 bases, the J end lost 5 bases, and 15 bases lay between the germline ends. The CDR3 loop spans 13 amino acids. The CDR3 spells CSALTGRGDTQYF. For the CDR3, the DNA is TGCAGTGCGCTAACAGGGAGGGGAGATACGCAGTATTTT.

This clonotype was picked up a small number of times. The J gene is TRBJ2-5, the V gene TRBV18, with 10 bases identical to TRBD1. V lost 3 bases, J lost 5 bases, and 6 bases stayed unmatched. CDR1 and CDR2 (germline): KGHSH, LQKENI. The CDR3 sequence is 15 residues long. The CDR3 nucleotides read TGTGCCAGCTCACCTCCGGGACAGGGGAGGGAGACCCAGTACTTC. The encoded protein is CASSPPGQGRETQYF.

This clonotype was counted many times. The gene calls are TRBV7-8 and TRBJ2-7; D might be TRBD1 (5 bases). Germline V CDR1 and CDR2: SGHVS, FQNEAQ. V lost 1 base and J lost 0, with 7 bases in between. This CDR3 is 14 amino acids long. CDR3 nucleotide sequence: TGTGCCAGCAGCTTAGGACAGTACTCCTACGAGCAGTACTTC. This encodes CASSLGQYSYEQYF. The full variable domain, in which reference TRBV7-8 and TRBJ2-7 provide the parts outside the CDR3, is GAGVSQSPRYKVAKRGQDVALRCDPISGHVSLFWYQQALGQGPEFLTYFQNEAQLDKSGLPSDRFFAERPEGSVSTLKIQRTQQEDSAVYLCASSLGQYSYEQYFGPGTRLTVT.

This clonotype was counted between two and nine times. The J gene is TRBJ1-3, the V gene TRBV9, with D perhaps matching TRBD1 (6 bases). V gave up 1 base and J gave up 2 bases, with 7 bases separating them. The length of the CDR3 is 14 residues. Germline values: CDR1 SGDLS, CDR2 YYNGEE. The CDR3 loop is CASSVQGTGNTIYF. In DNA form, the CDR3 reads TGTGCCAGCAGCGTACAGGGGACTGGAAACACCATATATTTT.

This clonotype was picked up a small number of times. The chain carries TRBV28 and TRBJ1-3; D unclear. Germline-derived CDR1 and CDR2 are MDHEN and SYDVKM. The CDR3 is 15 amino acids. Trimming left V 6 bases short and J 2 bases short, with 14 bases between. CDR3 nucleotide sequence: TGTGCCAGCAGCCTTACCCCGACCACTGGAAACACCATATATTTT. It yields the protein CASSLTPTTGNTIYF.

This clonotype was detected a few times. This rearrangement joins TRBV7-9 to TRBJ1-3, with a possible D match to TRBD1 (6 bases). With 2 bases removed from V and 3 bases from J, the gap between germline ends came to 20 bases. There are 18 residues in the CDR3. From germline, CDR1 is SEHNR and CDR2 FQNEAQ (reference sequence). Here the CDR3 reads CASSLPRVGGRVGNTIYF. The DNA of the CDR3 is TGTGCCAGCAGCTTACCCCGGGTGGGGGGGCGCGTTGGAAACACCATATATTTT.

This clonotype was counted once. The chain carries TRBV4-2 and TRBJ1-1; unclear D gene. Germline V gives CDR1 LGHNA, CDR2 YNFKEQ. The CDR3 contains 14 residues. Trimming stripped 0 bases from V and 4 bases from J, with 9 bases between. This CDR3 is CASSQEAGSTEAFF. The CDR3, as DNA: TGTGCCAGCAGCCAAGAGGCGGGGAGCACTGAAGCTTTCTTT.